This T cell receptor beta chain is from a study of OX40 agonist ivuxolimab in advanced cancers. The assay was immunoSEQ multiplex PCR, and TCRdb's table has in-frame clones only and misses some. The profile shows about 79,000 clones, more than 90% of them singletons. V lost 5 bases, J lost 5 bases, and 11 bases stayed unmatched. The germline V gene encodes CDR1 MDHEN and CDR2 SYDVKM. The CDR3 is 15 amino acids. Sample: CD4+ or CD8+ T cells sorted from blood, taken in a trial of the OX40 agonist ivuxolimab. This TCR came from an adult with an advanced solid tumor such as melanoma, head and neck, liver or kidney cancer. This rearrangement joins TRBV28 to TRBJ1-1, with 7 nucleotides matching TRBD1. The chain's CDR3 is CASSRSWTGGTEAFF. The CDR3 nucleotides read TGTGCCAGCAGTCGTAGCTGGACAGGAGGGACTGAAGCTTTCTTT.